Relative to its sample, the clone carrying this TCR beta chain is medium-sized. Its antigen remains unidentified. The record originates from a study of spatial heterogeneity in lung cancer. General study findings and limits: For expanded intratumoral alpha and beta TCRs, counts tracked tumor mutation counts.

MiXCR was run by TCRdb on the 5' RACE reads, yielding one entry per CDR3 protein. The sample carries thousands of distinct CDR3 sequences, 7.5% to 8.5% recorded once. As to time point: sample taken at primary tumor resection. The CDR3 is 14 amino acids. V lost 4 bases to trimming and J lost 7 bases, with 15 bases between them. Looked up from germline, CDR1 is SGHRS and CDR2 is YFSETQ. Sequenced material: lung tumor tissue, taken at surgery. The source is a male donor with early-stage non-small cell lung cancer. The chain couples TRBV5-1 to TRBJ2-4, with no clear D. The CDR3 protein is CASSTTHEANIQYF. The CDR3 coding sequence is TGCGCCAGCAGCACGACCCACGAGGCCAACATTCAGTACTTC.